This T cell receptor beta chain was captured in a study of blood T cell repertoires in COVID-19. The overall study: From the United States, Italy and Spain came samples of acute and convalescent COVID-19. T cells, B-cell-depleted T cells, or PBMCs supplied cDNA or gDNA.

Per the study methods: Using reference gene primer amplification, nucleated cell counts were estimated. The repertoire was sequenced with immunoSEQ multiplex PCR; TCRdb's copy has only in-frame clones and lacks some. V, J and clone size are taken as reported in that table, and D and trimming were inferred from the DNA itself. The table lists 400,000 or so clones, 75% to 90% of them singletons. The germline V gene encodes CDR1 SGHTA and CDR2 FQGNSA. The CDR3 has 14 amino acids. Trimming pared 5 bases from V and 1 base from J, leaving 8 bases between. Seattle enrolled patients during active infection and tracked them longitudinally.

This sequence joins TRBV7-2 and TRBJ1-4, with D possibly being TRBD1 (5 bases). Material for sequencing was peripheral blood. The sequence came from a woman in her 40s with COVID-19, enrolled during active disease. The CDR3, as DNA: TGTGCCAGCAGCCCGGGGGGAACTAATGAAAAACTGTTTTTT. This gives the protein CASSPGGTNEKLFF.